This T cell receptor beta chain was retrieved from a study of follicular helper T cells after annual influenza vaccination (dated by TCRdb to about 2017). Describing the broader study: After each seasonal influenza vaccination, blood samples were collected on days 0, 7 and 28. To look at recall of cTfh clones, some subjects were tracked through successive annual vaccinations covering the 2013-2014, 2014-2015 and 2015-2016 seasons. One week after vaccination, a second recruited cohort of roughly eleven subjects (Table S1) displayed a similar ICOS+CD38+ cTfh response. Six subjects had multi-year samples: four covered two vaccination seasons and two covered three seasons. The 2013-2014 samples were cryopreserved, while the 2015 samples were processed right after collection. Broad study findings and their caveats: Successive annual vaccinations recalled a recurrent oligoclonal ICOS+CD38+ cTfh response that contained tetramer and AIM influenza-specific clonotypes. Day 7 ICOS+CD38+ clones were most often found later in ICOS-CD38- cTfh, suggesting that subset may serve as a memory reservoir. Because only roughly 9-20% of the analyzed cells gave productive TCRB sequences, there was no way to sample rare clonotypes. ICOS+CD38+ cTfh clonality correlated with the frequency of that population, and its change correlated with the change in circulating plasmablast frequency.

V lost 5 bases and J lost 5 bases; the stretch between them is 19 bases long. The CDR3 numbers 15 residues from cysteine through phenylalanine. Just the 45-base CDR3 DNA is kept, in frame starting at base 1. CDR1 is given as SGHNT and CDR2 as YENEEA, both from the germline V gene. This clone appeared a few times. Its antigen is not yet known. Per-base qualities were not stored, and no clone one base away is much larger. The sample's time point label, in plain terms: 2015-2016 season, pre-vaccination. TCRB sequencing was used to follow sorted CD4 subsets from the blood of adults before and after they were given the seasonal inactivated influenza vaccine (Fluvarix). To be eligible, subjects had to live in the community and must not have received influenza vaccine in the previous 6 months. Subjects were excluded for influenza vaccine contraindications, substance abuse, HIV/AIDS, active malignancy, immunomodulatory medication, or active illness such as respiratory infection. Between roughly 35 and 110 mL of blood was sampled per time point. Non-naive CD4+CXCR5+PD-1+ cells were defined as circulating Tfh and were sorted into ICOS+CD38+ and ICOS-CD38- fractions. Ficoll-Paque PLUS or SepMate separation was used to isolate PBMC. Before DNA extraction, cell subsets were sorted from PBMC on a BD FACS Aria.

The library was prepared using the immunoSEQ multiplex PCR assay. Adaptive Biotechnologies carried out TCRB amplification, library preparation, sequencing and preliminary bioinformatics at Survey level resolution. For TCRB sequencing, genomic DNA from sorted cTfh populations was amplified by multiplex PCR. On the authors' methods: Clonality was calculated in R as 1 minus normalized Shannon entropy, and the Gini index was computed with the R package ineq. Overlap score was defined as the summed counts of shared sequences divided by the total counts of all sequences in both compared samples. The significance of shared clonotypes was tested with Fisher's exact test, assuming a theoretical repertoire of 10^7 TCRB sequences. TCRdb limited this immuneACCESS table to in-frame rearrangements with V and J called. A share of clones is missing; checked studies link under half to unresolved V genes, and the rest is unexplained. V and J calls and clone size are given by that table; D and trimming were obtained from the DNA. The sample table records about 2,000 clones; just under 75% of these occur just once. About 8.8% of the sample belongs to the ten largest clones.

Sequencing was performed on CXCR5+ CD38+ circulating T follicular helper cells from blood, taken on the day of influenza vaccination. Interpreted using the paper, the cell subset or site label stands for: circulating Tfh, non-naive CD4+CXCR5+PD-1+ (ICOS+CD38+ or ICOS-CD38-). The clonotype comes from an adult who received the influenza vaccine. The chain is assembled from TRBV11-3 and TRBJ2-7; a tentative D call is TRBD2 (7 bases match). The DNA sequence is TGTGCCAGCAGCCAAGGCCCACAGGGAGGGAACGAGCAGTACTTC. Its product reads: CASSQGPQGGNEQYF.